The rows below give T cell receptor beta chains drawn from one sample of a study of blood T cell repertoires in COVID-19. Measured with immunoSEQ multiplex PCR; TCRdb has only the in-frame clones, and not every one. The data contain about 98,000 clones, more than 85% of them singletons. Sequencing was carried out using peripheral blood. Receptor source: a man between 18 and 29 years old with acute or convalescent COVID-19. Each CDR3 is given with its conserved first and last residue. The order of the fields is D gene, J gene, V gene, clone size, CDR3 DNA, CDR3 protein. D genes are given only for firm matches. Expanded clones get a size class; other rows say once, few or many, or leave the size out.

TRBD1	TRBJ2-7	TRBV27	once	TGTGCCAGCAGTCTAATATCCGGGACAGATCCCTACGAGCAGTACTTC	CASSLISGTDPYEQYF
TRBD1	TRBJ1-2	TRBV19	NA	TGTGCCAGTACGGGACAGGTAGTAGGAACCTTC	CASTGQVVGTF
NA	TRBJ2-7	TRBV11-2	NA	TGTGCCAGCAGCTTAGGCCCCGCTGGTGGCCAGTCCTACGAGCAGTACTTC	CASSLGPAGGQSYEQYF
TRBD2	TRBJ2-3	TRBV18	NA	TGTGCCAGCTCACAAACGAACGGGGGGGCGACAGATACGCAGTATTTT	CASSQTNGGATDTQYF
NA	TRBJ1-5	TRBV18	NA	TGTGCCAGCTCACCACAGACGTCAGGTCCCCAGCCCCAGCATTTT	CASSPQTSGPQPQHF
TRBD2	TRBJ2-6	TRBV10-3	NA	TGTGCCATCAGAATTGGGACTAGCGGGGGAACCTTTGCTGGGGCCAACGTCCTGACTTTC	CAIRIGTSGGTFAGANVLTF
TRBD1	TRBJ1-4	TRBV7-7	NA	TGTGCCAGCAGCCCAGGGGGTCCGAATGAAAAACTGTTTTTT	CASSPGGPNEKLFF
TRBD2	TRBJ2-1	TRBV5-4	NA	TGTGCCAGCAGCCCCGGACTAGCGGTCCAGTTCTTC	CASSPGLAVQFF
TRBD2	TRBJ2-3	TRBV19	NA	TGTGCCAGTAGCGGGGGTGGGGCTAGCGGAACCACAGATACGCAGTATTTT	CASSGGGASGTTDTQYF
NA	TRBJ1-1	TRBV9	few	TGTGCCAGCAGCGTAGTGATCGGCGGGTTTGCTGAAGCTTTCTTT	CASSVVIGGFAEAFF
NA	TRBJ1-1	TRBV30	NA	TGTGCCTGGAGTGGGACTTCGAACACTGAAGCTTTCTTT	CAWSGTSNTEAFF
NA	TRBJ2-5	TRBV21-1	NA	TGTGCCAGCAGTTTGGGGGCAGTACAAGAGACCCAGTACTTC	CASSLGAVQETQYF
NA	TRBJ1-5	TRBV5-1	NA	TGCGCCAGCAGCCTGGACGGGACTCCTTATCAGCCCCAGCATTTT	CASSLDGTPYQPQHF
NA	TRBJ1-2	TRBV19	once	TGTGCCAGTAGTATAGAGAGAGCTCCCTATGGCTACACCTTC	CASSIERAPYGYTF
TRBD1	TRBJ2-6	TRBV6-7	once	TGTGCCAGCAGCCGACCCCGGGACAGGGCTAACTCTGGGGCCAACGTCCTGACTTTC	CASSRPRDRANSGANVLTF
TRBD1	TRBJ2-7	TRBV19	NA	TGTGCCAGTAGTCAACAGGGGAGCTTCCACGAGCAGTACTTC	CASSQQGSFHEQYF
NA	TRBJ1-2	TRBV5-6	NA	TGTGCCAGCAGCTTGGGCACGCGGGGGTATGGCTACACCTTC	CASSLGTRGYGYTF
NA	TRBJ1-6	TRBV5-1	NA	TGCGCCAGCAGGGCGGTGCATAATTCACCCCTCCACTTT	CASRAVHNSPLHF
NA	TRBJ1-2	TRBV14	NA	TGTGCCAGCAGCCCGCTGGACGGAGGAAACTATGGCTACACCTTC	CASSPLDGGNYGYTF
TRBD1	TRBJ1-3	TRBV9	NA	TGTGCCAGCAGCGTAGAGGGACAGGGCGGCACCATATATTTT	CASSVEGQGGTIYF
NA	TRBJ1-1	TRBV27	NA	TGTGCCAGCAGTTTATTGCATATCCGGGGGAACACTGAAGCTTTCTTT	CASSLLHIRGNTEAFF
NA	TRBJ1-1	TRBV11-2	NA	TGTGCCAGCGGGGGGGACCCGAACACTGAAGCTTTCTTT	CASGGDPNTEAFF
TRBD1	TRBJ2-7	TRBV2	NA	TGTGCCAGCAGGGGGACAGTTTCCTCCTACGAGCAGTACTTC	CASRGTVSSYEQYF
TRBD1	TRBJ2-5	TRBV5-1	NA	TGCGCCAGCAGCCTACAGGGGGATGAGACCCAGTACTTC	CASSLQGDETQYF
TRBD1	TRBJ2-5	TRBV7-2	NA	TGTGCCAGCAGCCGGGGACAGGGGTTAGGAGAGACCCAGTACTTC	CASSRGQGLGETQYF
NA	TRBJ2-7	TRBV29-1	NA	TGCAGCGCTAAAAGAGGAGGGGTTAACGACGAGCAGTACTTC	CSAKRGGVNDEQYF
TRBD1	TRBJ1-6	TRBV4-2	NA	TGTGCCAGCAGCCCGGGACAGCCGAATTCACCCCTCCACTTT	CASSPGQPNSPLHF
NA	TRBJ2-1	TRBV9	NA	TGTGCCAGCAGCGTAGGGAGTTTCACTGAGCAGTTCTTC	CASSVGSFTEQFF
TRBD1	TRBJ2-3	TRBV29-1	NA	TGCAGCGTTGTGACAGGGGGAAGGGGCACAGATACGCAGTATTTT	CSVVTGGRGTDTQYF
TRBD1	TRBJ1-5	TRBV30	few	TGTGCCTGGAGCCGAGGGGGCCTTAATCAGCCCCAGCATTTT	CAWSRGGLNQPQHF